The clone carrying this TCR beta chain was observed once. The record originates from a study of blood T cell repertoires in COVID-19. Across the whole study: Sources were T cells, B-cell-depleted T cells, or PBMCs; the material itself was cDNA or gDNA.

Individuals aged about 18 to 89 years were recruited from around 22 US areas. Germline loops: CDR1 MNHEY, CDR2 SVGAGI. Unmatched junction bases numbered 3, after V lost 5 bases and J lost 7 bases. This CDR3 has 13 amino acids. This table comes from immunoSEQ multiplex PCR, and its TCRdb copy is limited to in-frame clones, with some not included. The sample carries about 220,000 clones, around 89% recorded once. Specimen: PBMCs or T cells enriched from blood (not recorded which). The TCR comes from a man aged 25-45 years who had been exposed to COVID-19. The rearrangement joins TRBV6-5 to TRBJ2-2, with 8 bases lining up with TRBD2. As DNA, the CDR3 is TGTGCCAGCAGTCAGCGGGGGAGCGGGGAGCTGTTTTTT. It yields the protein CASSQRGSGELFF.